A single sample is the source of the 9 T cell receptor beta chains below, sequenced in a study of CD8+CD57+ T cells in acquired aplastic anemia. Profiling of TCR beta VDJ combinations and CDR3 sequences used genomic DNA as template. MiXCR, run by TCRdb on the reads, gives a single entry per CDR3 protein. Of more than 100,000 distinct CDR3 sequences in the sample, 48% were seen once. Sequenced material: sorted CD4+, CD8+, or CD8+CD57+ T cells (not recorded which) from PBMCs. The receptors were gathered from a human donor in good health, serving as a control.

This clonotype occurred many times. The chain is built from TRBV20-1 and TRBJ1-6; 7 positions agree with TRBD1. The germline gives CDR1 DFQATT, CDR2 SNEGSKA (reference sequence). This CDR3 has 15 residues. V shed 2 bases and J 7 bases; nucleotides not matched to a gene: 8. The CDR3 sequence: CSARRSGTENSPLHF. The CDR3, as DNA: TGCAGTGCTAGAAGATCGGGGACAGAAAATTCACCCCTCCACTTT.

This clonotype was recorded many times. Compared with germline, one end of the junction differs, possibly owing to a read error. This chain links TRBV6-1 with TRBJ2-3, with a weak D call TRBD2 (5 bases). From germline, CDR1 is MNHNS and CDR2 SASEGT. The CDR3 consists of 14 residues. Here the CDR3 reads CASPEGASRDTQYF. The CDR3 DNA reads TGTGCCAGTCCCGAAGGAGCTAGCAGAGATACGCAGTATTTT.

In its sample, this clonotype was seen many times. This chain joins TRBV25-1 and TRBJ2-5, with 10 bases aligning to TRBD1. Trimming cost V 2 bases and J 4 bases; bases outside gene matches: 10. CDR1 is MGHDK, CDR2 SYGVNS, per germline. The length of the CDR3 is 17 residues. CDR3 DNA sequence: TGTGCCAGCAGTGAAGGTCCCGGGACAGGGGTGGCAGAGACCCAGTACTTC. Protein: CASSEGPGTGVAETQYF.

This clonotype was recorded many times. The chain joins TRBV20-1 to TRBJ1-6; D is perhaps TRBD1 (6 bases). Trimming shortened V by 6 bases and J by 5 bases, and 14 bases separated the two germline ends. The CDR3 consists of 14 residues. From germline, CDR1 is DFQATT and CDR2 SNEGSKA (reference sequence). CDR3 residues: CSAPTGRDNSPLHF. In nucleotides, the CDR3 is TGCAGTGCACCTACAGGGAGGGATAATTCACCCCTCCACTTT.

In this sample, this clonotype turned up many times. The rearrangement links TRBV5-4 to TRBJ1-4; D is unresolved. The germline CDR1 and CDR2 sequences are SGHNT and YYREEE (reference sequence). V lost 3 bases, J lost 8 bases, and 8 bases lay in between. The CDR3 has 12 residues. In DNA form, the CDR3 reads TGTGCCAGCAGCTACCCTGGAGAAAAACTGTTTTTT. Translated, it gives CASSYPGEKLFF. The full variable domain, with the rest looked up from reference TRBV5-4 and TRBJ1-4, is ETGVTQSPTHLIKTRGQQVTLRCSSQSGHNTVSWYQQALGQGPQFIFQYYREEENGRGNFPPRFSGLQFPNYSSELNVNALELDDSALYLCASSYPGEKLFFGSGTQLSVL.

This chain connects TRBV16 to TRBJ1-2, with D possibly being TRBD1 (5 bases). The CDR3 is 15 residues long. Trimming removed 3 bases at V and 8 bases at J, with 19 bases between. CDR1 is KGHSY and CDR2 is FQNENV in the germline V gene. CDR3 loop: CASSQSLGPRDGYTF. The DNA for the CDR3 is TGTGCCAGCAGCCAGTCACTTGGCCCCCGGGACGGCTACACCTTC.

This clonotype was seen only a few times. The CDR3 DNA follows: TGCGCCAGCAGTGAGGGGACTGATAATTCACCCCTCCACTTT. As protein: CASSEGTDNSPLHF. The chain is built from TRBV10-1 and TRBJ1-6; perhaps TRBD1 as D (5 bases). CDR1 and CDR2 from the germline V gene are WNHNN and SYGVQD (reference sequence). The CDR3 contains 14 residues. Trimming took off 2 bases at V and 5 bases at J, with 7 bases between the two ends.

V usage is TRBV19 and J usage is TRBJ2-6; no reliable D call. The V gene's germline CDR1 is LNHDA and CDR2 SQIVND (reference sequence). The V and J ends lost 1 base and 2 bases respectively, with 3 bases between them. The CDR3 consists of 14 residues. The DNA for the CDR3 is TGTGCCAGTAGTATAGCTACTGGGGCCAACGTCCTGACTTTC. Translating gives CASSIATGANVLTF. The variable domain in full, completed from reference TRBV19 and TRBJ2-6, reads DGGITQSPKYLFRKEGQNVTLSCEQNLNHDAMYWYRQDPGQGLRLIYYSQIVNDFQKGDIAEGYSVSREKKESFPLTVTSAQKNPTAFYLCASSIATGANVLTFGAGSRLTVL.

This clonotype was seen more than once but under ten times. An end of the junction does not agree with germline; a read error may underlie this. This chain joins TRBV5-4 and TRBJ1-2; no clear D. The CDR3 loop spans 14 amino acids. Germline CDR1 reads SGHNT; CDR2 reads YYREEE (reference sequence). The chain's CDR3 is CASSPGSTNHGYIF. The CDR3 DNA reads TGTGCCAGCAGCCCCGGGTCGACTAACCATGGCTACATCTTC. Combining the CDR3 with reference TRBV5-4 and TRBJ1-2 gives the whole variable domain ETGVTQSPTHLIKTRGQQVTLRCSSQSGHNTVSWYQQALGQGPQFIFQYYREEENGRGNFPPRFSGLQFPNYSSELNVNALELDDSALYLCASSPGSTNHGYIFGSGTRLTVV.